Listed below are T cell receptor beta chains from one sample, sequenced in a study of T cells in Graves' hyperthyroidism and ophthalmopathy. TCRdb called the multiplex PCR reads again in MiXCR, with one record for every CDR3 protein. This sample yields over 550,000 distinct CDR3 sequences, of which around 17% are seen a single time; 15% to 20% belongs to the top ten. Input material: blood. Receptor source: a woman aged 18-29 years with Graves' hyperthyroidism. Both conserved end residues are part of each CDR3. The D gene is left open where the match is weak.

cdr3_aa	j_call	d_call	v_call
CASSYRGRYGYTF	TRBJ1-2	NA	TRBV6-2/TRBV6-3
CSASRGLGTYEQYF	TRBJ2-7	NA	TRBV20-1
CASSLRLAGGTDTQYF	TRBJ2-3	TRBD2	TRBV12-3/TRBV12-4
CSARHRSASLNSYEQYF	TRBJ2-7	NA	TRBV20-1
CSVDFGQGRTFF	TRBJ1-1	TRBD1	TRBV29-1
CATSPGGEGYGYTF	TRBJ1-2	NA	TRBV15
CASSIPLQFGTTNEKLFF	TRBJ1-4	NA	TRBV19
CASSQGRAGDEKLFF	TRBJ1-4	NA	TRBV4-1
CASSGDRAGTEAFF	TRBJ1-1	TRBD1	TRBV5-6
CASSIEGDTEAFF	TRBJ1-1	NA	TRBV19
CASSLSAGRSYEQYF	TRBJ2-7	NA	TRBV5-1
CASSLAQGVREQYF	TRBJ2-7	TRBD1	TRBV13
CSARVLLAGVFSGADTQYF	TRBJ2-3	TRBD2	TRBV20-1
CASKRIGDHEQYF	TRBJ2-7	NA	TRBV12-3/TRBV12-4
CASRKEENTGELFF	TRBJ2-2	NA	TRBV2
CAWSLEGEQYF	TRBJ2-7	NA	TRBV30
CASSYPDVGSTDTQYF	TRBJ2-3	NA	TRBV6-2/TRBV6-3
CASSSPRAGGLVLTDTQYF	TRBJ2-3	TRBD2	TRBV7-8
CASSPTTGLVARVLGYTF	TRBJ1-2	NA	TRBV7-2
CSVGTGSFQGNIQYF	TRBJ2-4	TRBD1	TRBV29-1
CSARGDYEQYF	TRBJ2-7	NA	TRBV20-1
CASSQAGTGGDEQFF	TRBJ2-1	TRBD1	TRBV14
CASSYDRAGRVTDTQYF	TRBJ2-3	TRBD2	TRBV6-2/TRBV6-3
CASSYGTGINQPQHF	TRBJ1-5	TRBD1	TRBV6-5
CASSYTGEETQYF	TRBJ2-5	NA	TRBV6-2/TRBV6-3
CASSPSSSYEQYF	TRBJ2-7	NA	TRBV18
CATNDGANEKLFF	TRBJ1-4	NA	TRBV7-2
CASSSPLFADTQYF	TRBJ2-3	NA	TRBV28
CASSPGAGTEYTF	TRBJ1-2	TRBD1	TRBV18
CAFQGQGVNEQYF	TRBJ2-7	TRBD1	TRBV2
CASSQDLKGSTSPLHF	TRBJ1-6	NA	TRBV14
CASSYQYGYTF	TRBJ1-2	NA	TRBV7-2
CASSPNLQGTGNQPQHF	TRBJ1-5	TRBD1	TRBV27
CASSLSGTSFDEQFF	TRBJ2-1	TRBD2	TRBV7-9
CASSPEAPGFGEQYF	TRBJ2-7	NA	TRBV14
CASSSRQGHTEAFF	TRBJ1-1	TRBD1	TRBV7-6
CASSESWGLTSHYNEQFF	TRBJ2-1	NA	TRBV2
CASSLAGVNTGELFF	TRBJ2-2	TRBD2	TRBV11-3
CATSRRDSTDTQYF	TRBJ2-3	NA	TRBV15
CASSLALAGGPDTQYF	TRBJ2-3	TRBD2	TRBV5-1
CASSRDRGGSEAFF	TRBJ1-1	TRBD1	TRBV18
CASSQASSEQFF	TRBJ2-1	NA	TRBV3-1
CATSRDRRNYGYTF	TRBJ1-2	NA	TRBV15
CASSRLLYSPLHF	TRBJ1-6	NA	TRBV6-1
CASTPSSYNEQFF	TRBJ2-1	NA	TRBV7-2
CASSLIGQGSGANVLTF	TRBJ2-6	TRBD1	TRBV5-6
CASSLKAGTSDSSYEQYF	TRBJ2-7	TRBD2	TRBV7-9
CASRRGNTGELFF	TRBJ2-2	NA	TRBV2
CASSQTGPGPGNTIYF	TRBJ1-3	NA	TRBV14
CSASEGALGYGYTF	TRBJ1-2	NA	TRBV20-1
CASSSPTTTRGSSYEQYF	TRBJ2-7	NA	TRBV11-3
CASSLGQGTGGHSNQPQHF	TRBJ1-5	TRBD1	TRBV13
CASDRVGYEQYF	TRBJ2-7	TRBD1	TRBV7-9
CSARKPGQGGEQFF	TRBJ2-1	TRBD1	TRBV20-1
CASSPLTGMNTEAFF	TRBJ1-1	TRBD1	TRBV18
CASSGTTGQNTEAFF	TRBJ1-1	NA	TRBV5-1
CATSGESGGLGVVGQFF	TRBJ2-1	TRBD2	TRBV24-1
CASSLSRNTGELFF	TRBJ2-2	NA	TRBV7-3
CASSLGRRNTDTQYF	TRBJ2-3	NA	TRBV4-3